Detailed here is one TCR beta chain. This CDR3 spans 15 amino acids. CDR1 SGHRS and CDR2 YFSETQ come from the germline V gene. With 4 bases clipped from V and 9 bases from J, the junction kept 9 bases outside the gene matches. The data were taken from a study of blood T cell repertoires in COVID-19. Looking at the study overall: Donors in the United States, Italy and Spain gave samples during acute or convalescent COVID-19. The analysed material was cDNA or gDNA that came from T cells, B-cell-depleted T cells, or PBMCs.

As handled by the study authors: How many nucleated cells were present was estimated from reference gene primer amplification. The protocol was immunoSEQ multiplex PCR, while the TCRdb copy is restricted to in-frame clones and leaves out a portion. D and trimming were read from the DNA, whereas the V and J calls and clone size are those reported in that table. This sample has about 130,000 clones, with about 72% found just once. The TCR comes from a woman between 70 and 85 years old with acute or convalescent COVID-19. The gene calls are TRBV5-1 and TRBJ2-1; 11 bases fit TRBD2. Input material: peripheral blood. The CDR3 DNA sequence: TGCGCCAGCAGCCTTAGCGGGAGGGCCTCCAGTGAGCAGTTCTTC. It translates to CASSLSGRASSEQFF.